The rows below give T cell receptor beta chains drawn from one sample of a study of cytotoxic CD8 clonotypes in ibrutinib-treated CLL. Method: immunoSEQ multiplex PCR; TCRdb's copy keeps in-frame clones and lacks some. The profile shows under 300,000 clones, around 77% of them singletons. The sequencing here drew on PBMCs, taken at disease progression, from a patient treated with ibrutinib. Receptors were obtained from a human donor with chronic lymphocytic leukemia. The CDR3 runs from the conserved cysteine through the conserved F or W. Fields, in order: CDR3 protein, CDR3 DNA, D gene, J gene, CDR3 length, clone size, V gene. D genes are given only for firm matches. Clone size, where shown, is once, few, many, or a class for clones that have expanded.

cdr3_aa: CAISEGTVPPQETQYF
cdr3_nt: TGTGCCATCAGTGAGGGGACGGTCCCCCCTCAAGAGACCCAGTACTTC
d_call: .
j_call: TRBJ2-5
cdr3_length: 16
clone_size: few
v_call: TRBV10-3

cdr3_aa: CASSSAGRGNQPQHF
cdr3_nt: TGCGCCAGCAGCTCGGCAGGTCGGGGCAATCAGCCCCAGCATTTT
d_call: .
j_call: TRBJ1-5
cdr3_length: 15
clone_size: .
v_call: TRBV5-1

cdr3_aa: CSVEPGGHEQFF
cdr3_nt: TGCAGCGTTGAACCGGGGGGGCATGAGCAGTTCTTC
d_call: TRBD2
j_call: TRBJ2-1
cdr3_length: 12
clone_size: .
v_call: TRBV29-1

cdr3_aa: CASRDSGRGAGEQFF
cdr3_nt: TGTGCCAGCAGGGATTCAGGGAGGGGGGCCGGTGAGCAGTTCTTC
d_call: .
j_call: TRBJ2-1
cdr3_length: 15
clone_size: once
v_call: TRBV25-1

cdr3_aa: CASSFGEMNTEAFF
cdr3_nt: TGTGCCAGCAGCTTTGGGGAGATGAACACTGAAGCTTTCTTT
d_call: .
j_call: TRBJ1-1
cdr3_length: 14
clone_size: few
v_call: TRBV7-8

cdr3_aa: CASSSGGVYQETQYF
cdr3_nt: TGCGCCAGCAGCTCGGGCGGGGTTTACCAAGAGACCCAGTACTTC
d_call: .
j_call: TRBJ2-5
cdr3_length: 15
clone_size: .
v_call: TRBV5-1

cdr3_aa: CASSPFGGGETQYF
cdr3_nt: TGTGCCAGCTCACCCTTCGGAGGGGGAGAGACCCAGTACTTC
d_call: .
j_call: TRBJ2-5
cdr3_length: 14
clone_size: .
v_call: TRBV18

cdr3_aa: CASALDLEQFF
cdr3_nt: TGTGCCAGCGCCCTGGACTTAGAGCAGTTCTTC
d_call: .
j_call: TRBJ2-1
cdr3_length: 11
clone_size: .
v_call: TRBV28

cdr3_aa: CASSPGTAYSNQPQHF
cdr3_nt: TGTGCCAGCTCACCCGGGACAGCGTATAGCAATCAGCCCCAGCATTTT
d_call: TRBD1
j_call: TRBJ1-5
cdr3_length: 16
clone_size: .
v_call: TRBV18

cdr3_aa: CASPRGDPNYGYTF
cdr3_nt: TGTGCCAGTCCGCGGGGCGACCCTAACTATGGCTACACCTTC
d_call: .
j_call: TRBJ1-2
cdr3_length: 14
clone_size: .
v_call: TRBV6-4

cdr3_aa: CASSHRDRGLEQYF
cdr3_nt: TGCGCCAGCAGCCACCGGGACAGGGGGCTCGAGCAGTACTTC
d_call: TRBD1
j_call: TRBJ2-7
cdr3_length: 14
clone_size: .
v_call: TRBV5-1

cdr3_aa: CASGFDNSYGYTF
cdr3_nt: TGTGCTAGTGGTTTCGACAATTCCTATGGCTACACCTTC
d_call: .
j_call: TRBJ1-2
cdr3_length: 13
clone_size: .
v_call: TRBV12-5

cdr3_aa: CASSLSRGTQYF
cdr3_nt: TGTGCCAGCAGCTTATCCAGGGGGACCCAGTACTTC
d_call: .
j_call: TRBJ2-5
cdr3_length: 12
clone_size: .
v_call: TRBV7-6

cdr3_aa: CASSLGGVPEQYF
cdr3_nt: TGTGCCAGCAGCTTAGGGGGGGTCCCCGAGCAGTACTTC
d_call: .
j_call: TRBJ2-7
cdr3_length: 13
clone_size: .
v_call: TRBV11-2

cdr3_aa: CASSERGSSGNTIYF
cdr3_nt: TGTGCCAGCAGTGAACGGGGTAGCTCTGGAAACACCATATATTTT
d_call: .
j_call: TRBJ1-3
cdr3_length: 15
clone_size: .
v_call: TRBV2

cdr3_aa: CASSYQAGGETQYF
cdr3_nt: TGTGCCAGCAGTTACCAGGCGGGAGGGGAGACCCAGTACTTC
d_call: TRBD2
j_call: TRBJ2-5
cdr3_length: 14
clone_size: .
v_call: TRBV6-5

cdr3_aa: CASSLGDSFLTQYF
cdr3_nt: TGCGCCAGCAGCTTAGGGGACAGCTTCCTTACGCAGTATTTT
d_call: TRBD1
j_call: TRBJ2-3
cdr3_length: 14
clone_size: .
v_call: TRBV5-1

cdr3_aa: CASNTGHYSYEQYF
cdr3_nt: TGTGCCAGCAATACGGGACACTACTCCTACGAGCAGTACTTC
d_call: .
j_call: TRBJ2-7
cdr3_length: 14
clone_size: .
v_call: TRBV6-1

cdr3_aa: CASSRSGLAARTDTQYF
cdr3_nt: TGCGCCAGCAGCCGGTCAGGACTAGCAGCCCGCACAGATACGCAGTATTTT
d_call: TRBD2
j_call: TRBJ2-3
cdr3_length: 17
clone_size: .
v_call: TRBV4-1

cdr3_aa: CATSRGETGFWGEQFF
cdr3_nt: TGTGCCACCAGCAGAGGAGAGACCGGCTTTTGGGGTGAGCAGTTCTTC
d_call: .
j_call: TRBJ2-1
cdr3_length: 16
clone_size: .
v_call: TRBV15

cdr3_aa: CASSFGDKVRREQYF
cdr3_nt: TGTGCCAGCAGCTTCGGGGACAAGGTGCGACGCGAGCAGTACTTC
d_call: .
j_call: TRBJ2-7
cdr3_length: 15
clone_size: .
v_call: TRBV7-8

cdr3_aa: CATSRVGDTGELFF
cdr3_nt: TGTGCCACCAGCAGAGTCGGGGACACCGGGGAGCTGTTTTTT
d_call: .
j_call: TRBJ2-2
cdr3_length: 14
clone_size: .
v_call: TRBV15